These 30 T cell receptor beta chains came from one sample sequenced in a study of shared clonotypes between healthy human individuals. Clones were sequenced by immunoSEQ multiplex PCR, and TCRdb holds only the in-frame ones, with some missing. This sample has about 2.1 million clones, with 85% to 95% found just once. Naive CD8 isolation took CD45RO-negative cells positively selected for CCR7 and excluded terminally differentiated effector memory CD45RA+ cells. Material: naive CD8+ T cells from PBMCs. The receptor set was obtained from a man between 18 and 35 years old in good health. Some clones in this sample may be carry-over from other donors' samples.

The chain links TRBV11-2 to TRBJ2-3; 9 bases match TRBD1. The J segment lost 2 bases and the V segment lost 5 bases, leaving 5 bases of the junction unmatched. Germline V CDR1 and CDR2: SGHAT, FQNNGV. The CDR3 sequence is 15 residues long. CDR3 sequence: CASSTRDRDTDTQYF. For the CDR3, the DNA is TGTGCCAGCAGCACCCGGGACAGGGACACAGATACGCAGTATTTT.

The table lists this clone with a few counts. This same CDR3 is encoded by further DNA sequences in the sample. The rearrangement links TRBV28 to TRBJ1-5; D is uncertain. Trimming removed 2 bases from V and 0 bases from J, with 5 bases in between. CDR3 length: 14 residues. Per germline, CDR1 MDHEN and CDR2 SYDVKM. DNA for the CDR3: TGTGCCAGCAGTTTACTTCCTAGCAATCAGCCCCAGCATTTT. Translation: CASSLLPSNQPQHF.

In its sample, this clone was seen a few times. The V and J genes are TRBV7-9 and TRBJ1-2; 12 bases fit TRBD1. J gave up 7 bases and V 5 bases, and 8 bases lay outside the gene matches. The germline CDR1 and CDR2 sequences are SEHNR and FQNEAQ (reference sequence). This CDR3 has 15 residues. The CDR3 protein is CASSDPGQGAAGYTF. The CDR3 DNA reads TGTGCCAGCAGCGACCCGGGACAGGGGGCGGCTGGCTACACCTTC.

This clone was seen a single time. V usage is TRBV25-1 and J usage is TRBJ1-2; D remains unclear. This CDR3 has 14 residues. Germline CDR1 is MGHDK and CDR2 is SYGVNS. V was trimmed by 3 bases and J by 4 bases, leaving 12 bases between them. The CDR3 sequence is CASSDYNLPYGYTF. For the CDR3, the DNA is TGTGCCAGCAGTGATTATAATCTTCCCTATGGCTACACCTTC.

Regarding this clone: Distinct nucleotide sequences in the sample also encode this CDR3. V gene TRBV30 combines with J gene TRBJ2-7; TRBD2 matches at 8 bases. Germline loops: CDR1 GTSNPN, CDR2 SVGIG (reference sequence). Losses at the gene ends were 0 bases for V and 2 bases for J; bases not matched to a gene: 0. CDR3 length equals 13 residues. The CDR3 sequence: CAWSVAGAYEQYF. The CDR3 nucleotides read TGTGCCTGGAGTGTAGCGGGAGCCTACGAGCAGTACTTC.

This clone showed up just once. The chain has TRBV10-2 and TRBJ1-1; tentatively, D is TRBD1 (6 bases). The CDR3 has 15 residues. Deletions cut 0 bases from V and 4 bases from J, with 12 bases between. Germline assignment: CDR1 WSHSY and CDR2 SAAADI. The CDR3 sequence: CASSESRGAGTEAFF. CDR3 nucleotide sequence: TGCGCCAGCAGTGAGTCTAGGGGGGCCGGCACTGAAGCTTTCTTT.

The V gene is TRBV6-1, the J gene TRBJ1-1, with no clear D. V was trimmed by 2 bases and J by 5 bases, leaving 9 bases between them. Germline V gene data show CDR1 as MNHNS and CDR2 as SASEGT. The CDR3 totals 13 residues. The CDR3 protein is CASSEYKETEAFF. DNA for the CDR3: TGTGCCAGCAGTGAATATAAGGAAACTGAAGCTTTCTTT.

A remark on this clone: The sample carries other DNA sequences with the same CDR3. The J gene is TRBJ1-2, the V gene TRBV29-1; D remains unclear. The CDR3 loop spans 11 amino acids. Germline loops: CDR1 SQVTM, CDR2 ANQGSEA. V was shortened by 7 bases and J by 2 bases, with 8 bases between the two germline ends. CDR3 sequence reads: CSGRANYGYTF. CDR3 bases: TGCAGCGGGCGGGCAAACTATGGCTACACCTTC. Complete variable domain (other parts from reference TRBV29-1 and TRBJ1-2): SAVISQKPSRDICQRGTSLTIQCQVDSQVTMMFWYRQQPGQSLTLIATANQGSEATYESGFVIDKFPISRPNLTFSTLTVSNMSPEDSSIYLCSGRANYGYTFGSGTRLTVV.

The chain has TRBV28 and TRBJ1-1; D is uncertain. Trimming left V 3 bases short and J 4 bases short, with 12 bases between. From germline, CDR1 is MDHEN and CDR2 SYDVKM. This CDR3 region has 14 residues. CDR3 bases: TGTGCCAGCAGTTTCCGGCGCACTATCACTGAAGCTTTCTTT. Protein sequence: CASSFRRTITEAFF.

In the case of this clone: The sample carries other DNA sequences with the same CDR3. The chain employs TRBV7-6 and TRBJ2-1, with 11 positions matching TRBD2. Germline CDR1 is SGHVS and CDR2 is FNYEAQ. This CDR3 has 16 residues. J gave up 2 bases and V 5 bases, and 5 bases lay outside the gene matches. The CDR3 region has the DNA TGTGCCAGCAGCCTCGGGACTAGCGGTGCCTACAATGAGCAGTTCTTC. This codes for CASSLGTSGAYNEQFF.

A note on this clone: Within the sample, other DNA sequences also encode this same CDR3. This chain joins TRBV27 and TRBJ2-1, with 7 bases matching TRBD2. The CDR3 contains 15 residues. Germline V gene data show CDR1 as MNHEY and CDR2 as SMNVEV (reference sequence). Trimming at V came to 3 bases and at J to 4 bases, leaving 6 bases not matched to a gene. The CDR3 bases are TGTGCCAGCAGTTTCGGTCTAGCGGATTACAATGAGCAGTTCTTC. It encodes CASSFGLADYNEQFF.

Comment on this clone: At the DNA level, this CDR3 is encoded by other sequences in the same sample as well. The chain is built from TRBV7-9 and TRBJ2-7; D could derive from TRBD1 or TRBD2 (5 bases each). The CDR3 has 14 residues. Trimming removed 1 base at V and 2 bases at J, with 9 bases between. CDR1 and CDR2 (germline): SEHNR, FQNEAQ (reference sequence). CDR3 in amino acids: CASSLVGRTYEQYF. The CDR3 region has the DNA TGTGCCAGCAGCTTAGTGGGACGTACCTACGAGCAGTACTTC.

This chain uses TRBV7-9 with TRBJ1-2; 8 bases fit TRBD1. Trimming cost V 4 bases and J 6 bases; bases outside gene matches: 7. Looked up from germline, CDR1 is SEHNR and CDR2 is FQNEAQ (reference sequence). The CDR3 contains 14 residues. This CDR3 is CASSSDRGAHGYTF. The CDR3 DNA sequence: TGTGCCAGCAGCTCCGACAGGGGAGCACATGGCTACACCTTC.

This CDR3 is CASSPDDRAGANVLTF. The CDR3 DNA sequence: TGCGCCAGCAGCCCAGACGACAGGGCCGGGGCCAACGTCCTGACTTTC. The V and J genes are TRBV4-1 and TRBJ2-6, with 7 bases matching TRBD1. CDR1 is MGHRA, CDR2 YSYEKL, per germline. The CDR3 loop spans 16 amino acids. V lost 4 bases and J lost 4; bases outside the gene matches: 7.

This chain connects TRBV7-3 to TRBJ2-3; 12 bases align to TRBD2. The CDR3 has 16 residues. The V and J ends lost 2 bases and 3 bases, in that order; junction bases with no gene match: 3. Germline V gives CDR1 SGHTA, CDR2 FQGTGA. CDR3 in DNA: TGTGCCAGCAGCTTAGGACTAGCGGGAAGGACAGATACGCAGTATTTT. This gives the protein CASSLGLAGRTDTQYF.

The CDR3 is CASSFPTTASTDTQYF. CDR3 coding DNA: TGTGCCAGCAGCTTTCCCACCACGGCTAGCACAGATACGCAGTATTTT. V usage is TRBV11-2 and J usage is TRBJ2-3, with D unclear. The CDR3 consists of 16 residues. Per germline, CDR1 SGHAT and CDR2 FQNNGV. V shed 3 bases and J shed 0 bases, with 13 bases lying between them. The full variable domain, with the rest looked up from reference TRBV11-2 and TRBJ2-3, is EAGVAQSPRYKIIEKRQSVAFWCNPISGHATLYWYQQILGQGPKLLIQFQNNGVVDDSQLPKDRFSAERLKGVDSTLKIQPAKLEDSAVYLCASSFPTTASTDTQYFGPGTRLTVL.

The chain employs TRBV5-4 and TRBJ2-5; 8 nucleotides agree with TRBD1. The J call may be mistaken, given a closer DNA end match to TRBJ2-7. The CDR3 spans 15 residues. CDR1 SGHNT and CDR2 YYREEE come from the germline V gene (reference sequence). The CDR3 region has the DNA TGTGCCAGCAGACCCGGACAGGGAGTTTCCTACGAGCAGTACTTC. Its translation: CASRPGQGVSYEQYF.

The V gene is TRBV7-9, the J gene TRBJ2-3; weak D call: TRBD2 (6 bases). This CDR3 has 15 residues. Per the germline V gene, CDR1 is SEHNR and CDR2 is FQNEAQ (reference sequence). The ends were cut back, 6 bases at V and 2 bases at J, with 15 bases in the middle. The CDR3 reads CASRPGLFATDTQYF. The DNA for the CDR3 is TGTGCCAGCAGACCGGGACTCTTCGCCACAGATACGCAGTATTTT. The variable domain in full, with the rest retrieved from reference TRBV7-9 and TRBJ2-3, is DTGVSQNPRHKITKRGQNVTFRCDPISEHNRLYWYRQTLGQGPEFLTYFQNEAQLEKSRLLSDRFSAERPKGSFSTLEIQRTEQGDSAMYLCASRPGLFATDTQYFGPGTRLTVL.

This clone is a singleton in its sample. This chain connects TRBV7-9 to TRBJ2-1; D remains unclear. Germline V gives CDR1 SEHNR, CDR2 FQNEAQ (reference sequence). This CDR3 has 12 amino acids. The V gene lost 2 bases and the J gene lost 8 bases, with 7 bases spanning the gap. The CDR3 reads CASSLSLDEQFF. CDR3 DNA sequence: TGTGCCAGCAGCTTAAGCCTCGATGAGCAGTTCTTC.

V gene TRBV7-9 combines with J gene TRBJ2-3; 7 bases are shared with TRBD1. Unmatched junction bases numbered 5, after V lost 3 bases and J lost 2 bases. Germline V gives CDR1 SEHNR, CDR2 FQNEAQ (reference sequence). The CDR3 contains 15 residues. CDR3 DNA sequence: TGTGCCAGCAGCTTCGGGACAGTGCCCACAGATACGCAGTATTTT. It specifies CASSFGTVPTDTQYF.

Points on this clone: Distinct nucleotide sequences in the sample also encode this CDR3. This chain joins TRBV29-1 and TRBJ2-2; D gene ambiguous. V was clipped by 4 bases and J by 5 bases, with 5 bases between them. This CDR3 is 11 amino acids long. Germline CDR1 and CDR2: SQVTM and ANQGSEA. This CDR3 reads CSVVTTGELFF. CDR3 in DNA: TGCAGCGTTGTTACAACCGGGGAGCTGTTTTTT.

The chain carries TRBV9 and TRBJ1-3; no clear D gene. Per the germline V gene, CDR1 is SGDLS and CDR2 is YYNGEE. V lost 3 bases to trimming and J lost 2 bases, with 9 bases between them. CDR3 length: 14 amino acids. As DNA, the CDR3 is TGTGCCAGCAGCGGGGGATTGCCTGGAAACACCATATATTTT. Translation gives CASSGGLPGNTIYF.

This clone was seen a single time. This rearrangement joins TRBV27 to TRBJ2-5; tentatively, D is TRBD2 (5 bases). Germline lookup yields CDR1 MNHEY and CDR2 SMNVEV (reference sequence). This CDR3 spans 14 amino acids. Trimming took 6 bases from V and 1 from J, leaving 12 bases between them. In nucleotides, the CDR3 is TGTGCCAGCAGCCCGGCGGGCCTCCAAGAGACCCAGTACTTC. It yields the protein CASSPAGLQETQYF.

The rearrangement uses TRBV7-8 and TRBJ1-3; weak D call: TRBD1 (5 bases). The CDR3 is 15 amino acids. Trimming shortened V by 5 bases and J by 4 bases, and 15 bases separated the two germline ends. Germline V gene data show CDR1 as SGHVS and CDR2 as FQNEAQ. The CDR3 is CASSQSDWGGNTIYF. In DNA, the CDR3 is TGTGCCAGCAGCCAATCTGATTGGGGCGGAAACACCATATATTTT.

This clone was counted only a few times. This rearrangement joins TRBV27 to TRBJ1-4, with 9 bases aligning to TRBD1. The V gene end was trimmed by 5 bases and the J gene end by 12 bases; junction bases not matched to a gene: 19. This CDR3 is 17 amino acids long. Germline loops: CDR1 MNHEY, CDR2 SMNVEV (reference sequence). This CDR3 reads CASSLYSRDRVDRELFF. CDR3 nucleotide sequence: TGTGCCAGCAGTCTCTACTCCCGGGACAGGGTAGATCGGGAACTGTTTTTT.

The chain links TRBV10-2 to TRBJ2-2; 7 bases fit TRBD1. V gave up 6 bases and J gave up 1 base; unmatched junction bases: 5. The CDR3 consists of 15 residues. CDR1 is WSHSY, CDR2 SAAADI, per germline. The chain's CDR3 is CASRYQGVNTGELFF. The DNA of the CDR3 is TGCGCCAGCAGATATCAGGGGGTGAACACCGGGGAGCTGTTTTTT.

The chain carries TRBV13 and TRBJ2-5; 9 bases align to TRBD1. Germline trimming cut 4 bases from V and 4 bases from J; bases unmatched to any gene: 4. Germline V gene data show CDR1 as PRHDT and CDR2 as FYEKMQ (reference sequence). The CDR3 has 14 amino acids. In DNA form, the CDR3 reads TGTGCCAGCAGCTACAGGGGGCGCGGAGAGACCCAGTACTTC. This sequence encodes CASSYRGRGETQYF.

The chain has TRBV28 and TRBJ2-7; TRBD2 might be the D (5 bases). Trimming removed 1 base from V and 0 bases from J, with 10 bases in between. CDR1 and CDR2 (germline): MDHEN, SYDVKM. The CDR3 consists of 15 residues. In nucleotides, the CDR3 is TGTGCCAGCAGTTTATCCGCGGGCCCCTCCTACGAGCAGTACTTC. Protein: CASSLSAGPSYEQYF.

The chain uses TRBV11-3 and TRBJ2-2; 11 nucleotides agree with TRBD2. This CDR3 contains 16 residues. CDR1 is SGHNT, CDR2 YENEEA, per germline. Trimming at V came to 4 bases and at J to 3 bases, leaving 4 bases not matched to a gene. The CDR3 nucleotides are TGTGCCAGCAGCTCAGGGACTAGCGGATACACCGGGGAGCTGTTTTTT. The encoded protein is CASSSGTSGYTGELFF.

CDR3 sequence (DNA): TGTGCCAGCAGTTACCCCGGGACAGAGATATTCAATGAGCAGTTCTTC. It codes for CASSYPGTEIFNEQFF. The V gene is TRBV6-5, the J gene TRBJ2-1, with TRBD1 identical over 7 bases. Trimming took 2 bases from V and 6 from J; bases not matched to a gene: 10. Germline V gene data show CDR1 as MNHEY and CDR2 as SVGAGI. The CDR3 runs to 16 residues.